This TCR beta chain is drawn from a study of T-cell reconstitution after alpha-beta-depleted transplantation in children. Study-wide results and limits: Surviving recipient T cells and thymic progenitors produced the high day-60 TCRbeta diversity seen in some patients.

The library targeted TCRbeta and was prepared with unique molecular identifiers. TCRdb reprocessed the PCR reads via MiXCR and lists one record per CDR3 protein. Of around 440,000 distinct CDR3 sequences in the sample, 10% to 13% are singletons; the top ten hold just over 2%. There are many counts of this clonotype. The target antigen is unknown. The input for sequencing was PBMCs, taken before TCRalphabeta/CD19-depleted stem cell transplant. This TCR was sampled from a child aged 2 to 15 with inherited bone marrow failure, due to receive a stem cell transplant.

The CDR3 sequence is CASSAEGGYYEQYF. The CDR3 DNA reads as TGTGCCAGCAGCGCGGAGGGAGGGTACTACGAGCAGTACTTC. The J gene is TRBJ2-7, the V gene TRBV9; TRBD2 agrees at 7 bases. The V gene's germline CDR1 is SGDLS and CDR2 YYNGEE. V trimming: 3 bases; J trimming: 3 bases; junction bases outside the gene matches: 6. This CDR3 is 14 amino acids long.